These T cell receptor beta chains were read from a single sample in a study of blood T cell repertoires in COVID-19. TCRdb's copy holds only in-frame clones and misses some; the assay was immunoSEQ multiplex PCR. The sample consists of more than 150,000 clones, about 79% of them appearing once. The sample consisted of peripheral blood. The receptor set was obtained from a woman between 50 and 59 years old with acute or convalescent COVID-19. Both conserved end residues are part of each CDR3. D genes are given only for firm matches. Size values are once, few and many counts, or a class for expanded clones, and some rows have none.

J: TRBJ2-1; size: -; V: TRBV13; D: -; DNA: TGTGCCAGCAGCTTAGGTGGACAGAGCTCCTACAATGAGCAGTTCTTC; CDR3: CASSLGGQSSYNEQFF
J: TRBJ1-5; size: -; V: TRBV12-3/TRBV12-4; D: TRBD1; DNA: TGTGCCAGTTGGGGACAGGTCAATCAGCCCCAGCATTTT; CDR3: CASWGQVNQPQHF
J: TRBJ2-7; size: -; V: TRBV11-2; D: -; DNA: TGTGCCAGCAGCCCCAAGGGCGGGGTCCCCTACGAGCAGTACTTC; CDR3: CASSPKGGVPYEQYF
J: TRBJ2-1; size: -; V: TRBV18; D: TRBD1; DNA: TGTGCCAGCTCACCCCCCGGGACAGTACCCTACAATGAGCAGTTCTTC; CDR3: CASSPPGTVPYNEQFF
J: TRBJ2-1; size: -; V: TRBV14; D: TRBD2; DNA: TGTGCCAGCAGCCAAGAATTAGGACTAGCGGGTTCCTACAATGAGCAGTTCTTC; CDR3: CASSQELGLAGSYNEQFF
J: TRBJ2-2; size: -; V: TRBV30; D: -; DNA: TGTGCCTGGAACAGGGCCGGGGAGCTGTTTTTT; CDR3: CAWNRAGELFF
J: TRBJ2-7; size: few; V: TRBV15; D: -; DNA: TGTGCCACCAGCAGAGCCGGGGGGCCATACGAGCAGTACTTC; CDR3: CATSRAGGPYEQYF
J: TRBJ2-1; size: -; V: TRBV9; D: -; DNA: TGTGCCAGCAGCGTAGGTCCATCGGGGAGAGGGAGTTATGATGAGCAGTTCTTC; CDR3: CASSVGPSGRGSYDEQFF
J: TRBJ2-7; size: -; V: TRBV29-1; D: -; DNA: TGCAGCGTTGAAGTAGGGGTCGCCTACGAGCAGTACTTC; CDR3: CSVEVGVAYEQYF
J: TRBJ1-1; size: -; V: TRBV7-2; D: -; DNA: TGTGCCAGCAGCTTAGAGGTAGGGGTAACTGAAGCTTTCTTT; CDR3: CASSLEVGVTEAFF
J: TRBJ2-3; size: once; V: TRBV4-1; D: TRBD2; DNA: TGCGCCAGCAGCCAAGGTCCGTCCGGGAGCGGGGGGGCAGTAACGGATACGCAGTATTTT; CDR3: CASSQGPSGSGGAVTDTQYF
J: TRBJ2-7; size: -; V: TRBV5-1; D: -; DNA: TGCGCCAGCAGCTTCGAGGGGGACCTCTCCGAGCAGTACTTC; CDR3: CASSFEGDLSEQYF
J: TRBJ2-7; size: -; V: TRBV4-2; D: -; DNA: TGTGCCAGCAGCCCCGCAAACTTAGGGGGAGCCTACGAGCAGTACTTC; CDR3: CASSPANLGGAYEQYF
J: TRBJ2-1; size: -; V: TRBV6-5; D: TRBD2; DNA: TGTGCCAGCAGGGCCGGGACTACCTCCTACAATGAGCAGTTCTTC; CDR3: CASRAGTTSYNEQFF
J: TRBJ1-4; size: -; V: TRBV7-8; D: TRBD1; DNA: TGTGCCAGCAGCAAACCGGGACAGGGATTGGAGAATGAAAAACTGTTTTTT; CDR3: CASSKPGQGLENEKLFF